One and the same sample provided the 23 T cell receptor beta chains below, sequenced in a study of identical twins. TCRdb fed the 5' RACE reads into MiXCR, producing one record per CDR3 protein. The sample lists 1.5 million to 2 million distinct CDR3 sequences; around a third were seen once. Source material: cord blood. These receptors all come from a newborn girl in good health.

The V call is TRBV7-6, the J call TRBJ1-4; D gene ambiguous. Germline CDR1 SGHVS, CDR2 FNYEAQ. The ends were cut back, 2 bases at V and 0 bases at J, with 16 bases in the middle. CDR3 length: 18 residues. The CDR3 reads CASSLLGRGRATNEKLFF. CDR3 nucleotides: TGTGCCAGCAGCTTACTCGGTCGAGGGCGAGCAACTAATGAAAAACTGTTTTTT.

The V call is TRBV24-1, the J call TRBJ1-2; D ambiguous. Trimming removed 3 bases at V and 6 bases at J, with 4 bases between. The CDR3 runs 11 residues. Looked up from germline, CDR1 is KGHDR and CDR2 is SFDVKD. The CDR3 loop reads CATSDPHGYTF. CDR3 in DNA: TGTGCCACCAGTGATCCTCATGGCTACACCTTC.

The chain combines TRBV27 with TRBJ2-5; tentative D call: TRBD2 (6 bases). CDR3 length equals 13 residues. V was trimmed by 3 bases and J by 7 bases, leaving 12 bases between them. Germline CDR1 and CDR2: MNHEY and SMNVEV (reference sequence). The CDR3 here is CASSFGGDGTQYF. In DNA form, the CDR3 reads TGTGCCAGCAGTTTTGGAGGGGATGGGACCCAGTACTTC.

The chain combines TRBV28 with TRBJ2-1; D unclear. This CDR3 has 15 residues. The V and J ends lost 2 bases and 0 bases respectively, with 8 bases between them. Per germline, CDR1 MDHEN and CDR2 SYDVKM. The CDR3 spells CASSLKKVSYNEQFF. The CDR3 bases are TGTGCCAGCAGTTTAAAAAAGGTCTCCTACAATGAGCAGTTCTTC.

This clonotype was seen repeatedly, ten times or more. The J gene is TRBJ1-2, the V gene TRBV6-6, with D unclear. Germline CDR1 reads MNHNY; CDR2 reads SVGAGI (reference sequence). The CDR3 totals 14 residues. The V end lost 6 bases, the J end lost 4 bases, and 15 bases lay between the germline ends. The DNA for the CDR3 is TGTGCCAGCAGCCTTCCCCCACAGTGCTATGGCTACACCTTC. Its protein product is CASSLPPQCYGYTF.

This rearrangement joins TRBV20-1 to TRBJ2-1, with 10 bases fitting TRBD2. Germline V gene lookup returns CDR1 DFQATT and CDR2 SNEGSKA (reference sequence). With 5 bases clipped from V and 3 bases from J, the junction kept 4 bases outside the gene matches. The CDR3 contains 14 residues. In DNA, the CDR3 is TGCAGTGCTTGGACTAGCGGAAACTACAATGAGCAGTTCTTC. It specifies CSAWTSGNYNEQFF.

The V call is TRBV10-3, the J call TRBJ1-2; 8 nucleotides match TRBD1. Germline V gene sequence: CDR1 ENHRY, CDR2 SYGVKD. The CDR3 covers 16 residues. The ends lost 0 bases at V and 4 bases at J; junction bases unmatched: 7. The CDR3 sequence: CAISESWNRGSYGYTF. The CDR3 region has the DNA TGTGCCATCAGTGAGTCCTGGAACAGGGGGAGCTATGGCTACACCTTC.

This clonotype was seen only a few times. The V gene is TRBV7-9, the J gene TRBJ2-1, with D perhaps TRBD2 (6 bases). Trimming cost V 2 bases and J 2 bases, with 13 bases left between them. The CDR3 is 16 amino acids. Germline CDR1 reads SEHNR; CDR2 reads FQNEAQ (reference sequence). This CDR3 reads CASSLWSGETYNEQFF. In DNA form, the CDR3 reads TGTGCCAGCAGCTTATGGTCGGGGGAAACCTACAATGAGCAGTTCTTC.

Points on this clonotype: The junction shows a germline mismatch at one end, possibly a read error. The CDR3 DNA sequence: TGCGGCGTTGGGTATTGGTCCGGGAACGAGCAGTACTTC. Its translation is CGVGYWSGNEQYF. The rearrangement joins TRBV29-1 to TRBJ2-4; D may be TRBD2 (5 bases). The J call may be incorrect, as the DNA end agrees better with TRBJ2-7. Germline V gives CDR1 SQVTM, CDR2 ANQGSEA. The CDR3 has 13 residues.

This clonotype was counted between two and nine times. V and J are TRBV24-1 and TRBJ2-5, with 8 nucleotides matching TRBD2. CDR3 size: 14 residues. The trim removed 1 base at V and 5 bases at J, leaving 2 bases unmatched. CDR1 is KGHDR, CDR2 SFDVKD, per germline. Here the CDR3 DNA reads TGTGCCACCAGTGATTTAGCGGGAGTGGAGACCCAGTACTTC. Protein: CATSDLAGVETQYF.

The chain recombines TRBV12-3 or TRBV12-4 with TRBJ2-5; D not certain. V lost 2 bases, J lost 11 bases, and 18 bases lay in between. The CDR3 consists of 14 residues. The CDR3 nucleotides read TGTGCCAGCAGTTTAATTGCTAGATTGGATGAGCAGTACTTC. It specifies CASSLIARLDEQYF.

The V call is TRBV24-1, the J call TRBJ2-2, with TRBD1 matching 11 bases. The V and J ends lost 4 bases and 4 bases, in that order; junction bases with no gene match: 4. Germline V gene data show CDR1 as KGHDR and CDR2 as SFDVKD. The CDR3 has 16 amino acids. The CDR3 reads CATSDPGQGGTGELFF. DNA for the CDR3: TGTGCCACCAGTGACCCGGGACAGGGGGGCACCGGGGAGCTGTTTTTT.

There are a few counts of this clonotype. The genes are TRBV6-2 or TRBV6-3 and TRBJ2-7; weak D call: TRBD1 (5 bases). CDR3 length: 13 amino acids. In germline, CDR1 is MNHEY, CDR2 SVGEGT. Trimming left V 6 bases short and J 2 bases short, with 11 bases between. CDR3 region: CASSATETYEQYF. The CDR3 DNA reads TGTGCCAGCAGCGCGACAGAAACCTACGAGCAGTACTTC.

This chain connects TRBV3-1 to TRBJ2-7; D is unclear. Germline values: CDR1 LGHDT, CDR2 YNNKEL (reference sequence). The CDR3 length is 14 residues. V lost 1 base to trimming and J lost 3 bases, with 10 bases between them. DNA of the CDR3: TGTGCCAGCAGCCAAGGAGTAGGGAACTACGAGCAGTACTTC. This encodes CASSQGVGNYEQYF.

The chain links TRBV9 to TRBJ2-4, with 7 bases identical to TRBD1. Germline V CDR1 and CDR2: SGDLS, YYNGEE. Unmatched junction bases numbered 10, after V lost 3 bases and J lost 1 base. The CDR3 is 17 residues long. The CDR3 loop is CASSGVRDRSAKNIQYF. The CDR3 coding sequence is TGTGCCAGCAGCGGAGTAAGGGACAGATCGGCCAAAAACATTCAGTACTTC.

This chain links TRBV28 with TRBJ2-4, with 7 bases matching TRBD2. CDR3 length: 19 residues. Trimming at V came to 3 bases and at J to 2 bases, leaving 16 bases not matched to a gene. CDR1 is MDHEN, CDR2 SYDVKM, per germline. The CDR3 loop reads CASSFSLAAALVPKNIQYF. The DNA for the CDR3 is TGTGCCAGCAGTTTTTCGCTAGCGGCCGCTTTGGTTCCCAAAAACATTCAGTACTTC.

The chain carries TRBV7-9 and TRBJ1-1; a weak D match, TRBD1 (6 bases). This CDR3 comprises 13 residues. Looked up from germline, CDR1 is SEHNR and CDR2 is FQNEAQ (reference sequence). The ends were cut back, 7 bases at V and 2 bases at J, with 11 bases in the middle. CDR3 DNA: TGTGCCAGCACCGGGACACCAAACACTGAAGCTTTCTTT. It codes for CASTGTPNTEAFF.

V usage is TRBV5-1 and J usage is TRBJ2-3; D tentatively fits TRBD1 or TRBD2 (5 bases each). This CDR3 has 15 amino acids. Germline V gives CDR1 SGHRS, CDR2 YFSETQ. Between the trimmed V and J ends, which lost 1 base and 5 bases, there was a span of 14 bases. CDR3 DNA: TGCGCCAGCAGCTTGTATCGGGGCCGAGAAGATACGCAGTATTTT. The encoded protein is CASSLYRGREDTQYF.

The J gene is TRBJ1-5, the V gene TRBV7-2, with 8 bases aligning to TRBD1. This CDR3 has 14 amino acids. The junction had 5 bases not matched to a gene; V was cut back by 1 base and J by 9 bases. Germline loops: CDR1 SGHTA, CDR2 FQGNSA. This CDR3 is CASSLGDRLTPQHF. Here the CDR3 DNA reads TGTGCCAGCAGCTTAGGGGACAGGCTCACGCCCCAGCATTTT.

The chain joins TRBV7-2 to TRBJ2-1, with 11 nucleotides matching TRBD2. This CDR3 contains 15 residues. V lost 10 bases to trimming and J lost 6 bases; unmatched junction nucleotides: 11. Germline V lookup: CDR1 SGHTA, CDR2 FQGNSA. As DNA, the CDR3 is TGTGCCACCGCCAAAGTAGCGGGGGGGAGCAATGAGCAGTTCTTC. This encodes CATAKVAGGSNEQFF.

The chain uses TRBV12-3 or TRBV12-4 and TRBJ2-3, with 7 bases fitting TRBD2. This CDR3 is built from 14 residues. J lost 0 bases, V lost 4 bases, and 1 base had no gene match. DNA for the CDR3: TGTGCCAGCAGTTGGGACTACAGCACAGATACGCAGTATTTT. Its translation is CASSWDYSTDTQYF.

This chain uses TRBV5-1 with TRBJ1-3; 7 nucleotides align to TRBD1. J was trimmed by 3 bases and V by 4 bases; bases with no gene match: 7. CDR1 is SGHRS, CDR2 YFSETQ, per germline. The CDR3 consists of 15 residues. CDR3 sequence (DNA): TGCGCCAGCAGCCCTACAGGGGCAAGTGGAAACACCATATATTTT. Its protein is CASSPTGASGNTIYF.

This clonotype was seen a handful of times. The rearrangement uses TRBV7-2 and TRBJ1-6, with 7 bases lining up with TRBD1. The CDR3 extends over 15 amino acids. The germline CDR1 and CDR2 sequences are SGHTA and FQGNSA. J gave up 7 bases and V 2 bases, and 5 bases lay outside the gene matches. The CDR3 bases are TGTGCCAGCAGCTTAACCCGGGACAGAAATTCACCCCTCCACTTT. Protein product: CASSLTRDRNSPLHF.